This T cell receptor beta chain emerged from a study of cytomegalovirus exposure and HLA in healthy donors. General study results and limits: Prediction of most subjects' HLA-A and HLA-B alleles by TCR beta sequences was reportedly accurate. Earlier analysis found most TCR beta V segments productive about 90% or about 30% of the time.

In the case of this clone: Its antigen is not identified.

Germline assignment: CDR1 SNHLY and CDR2 FYNNEI. The CDR3 spans 16 residues. The V end was cut by 2 bases, the J end by 0 bases, with 10 bases between. The primer mix had 60 Vbeta and 13 Jbeta primers. TCRdb's table, derived via immunoSEQ multiplex PCR, lists solely in-frame clones and lacks some. The repertoire holds 150,000 to 200,000 clones, with around 80% as singletons. The TCR comes from a girl aged 10-17 years in good health and CMV-seropositive. The V call is TRBV2, the J call TRBJ2-2, with a weak D call TRBD2 (7 bases). The sequenced sample consisted of PBMCs. Here the CDR3 DNA reads TGTGCCAGCAGTGAACGGGGGGCGGCGAACACCGGGGAGCTGTTTTTT. Amino acid sequence: CASSERGAANTGELFF.